Detailed here is one TCR beta chain. Its antigen is currently unknown. These data are taken from a study of T-cell reconstitution after alpha-beta-depleted transplantation in children. The study, taken as a whole, reports: A year post-transplant, T-cell counts and diversity derived mostly from newly produced T cells. After transplant, at about two months, alpha-beta T cells were reportedly derived from several hundred expanded graft clones.

Germline V gene lookup returns CDR1 SGHKS and CDR2 YYEKEE (reference sequence). The junction had 4 bases not matched to a gene; V was cut back by 0 bases and J by 2 bases. The CDR3 extends over 17 amino acids. Library preparation (for TCRbeta) was performed with unique molecular identifiers. TCRdb itself ran the PCR reads through MiXCR, one entry per CDR3 protein. Here the sample spans about 610,000 distinct CDR3 sequences, more than 20% being singletons. The V call is TRBV5-5, the J call TRBJ1-6; the match to TRBD1 covers 8 bases. Sequencing was performed on PBMCs, taken before TCRalphabeta/CD19-depleted stem cell transplant. The sequence was collected from a boy younger than two with Wiskott-Aldrich syndrome, due to receive a stem cell transplant. CDR3 loop: CASSLEDREAYNSPLHF. CDR3 coding DNA: TGTGCCAGCAGCTTGGAGGACAGGGAAGCCTATAATTCACCCCTCCACTTT.